The next 8 T cell receptor beta chains were all read from a single sample in a study of blood T cell repertoires in COVID-19 (dated by TCRdb to the early 2020s). To prepare the library, the immunoSEQ multiplex PCR assay was applied. Held by TCRdb, this immuneACCESS table contains in-frame sequences only and omits some clones. Under half of the omission traces to an unresolved V gene where checked; the cause of the rest is unknown. The sample table contains roughly 140,000 clones; only one count was recorded for around nine tenths of them. Approximately 4.2% of the sample is taken by the ten largest. Sequences were obtained from peripheral blood. These receptor sequences come from a woman aged 40 to 50 with acute or convalescent COVID-19.

The chain couples TRBV6-2 or TRBV6-3 to TRBJ2-2; D may be TRBD1 (6 bases). Germline assignment: CDR1 MNHEY and CDR2 SVGEGT. V was shortened by 6 bases and J by 3 bases, with 17 bases between the two germline ends. The CDR3 totals 16 residues. This CDR3 is CASSHYRVRDTGELFF. The CDR3 DNA reads as TGTGCCAGCAGCCATTACAGGGTCAGGGACACCGGGGAGCTGTTTTTT.

The chain couples TRBV4-3 to TRBJ2-7; the D gene is possibly TRBD2 (5 bases). This CDR3 is 17 amino acids long. CDR1 and CDR2 from the germline V gene are LGHNA and YSLEER. V lost 2 bases, J lost 4 bases, and 21 bases lay in between. CDR3 residues: CASSQTMVAGWIYEQYF. For the CDR3, the DNA is TGCGCCAGCAGCCAAACGATGGTCGCGGGTTGGATTTACGAGCAGTACTTC.

The genes are TRBV6-2 or TRBV6-3 and TRBJ1-6; tentatively, D is TRBD1 (5 bases). CDR3 length: 15 amino acids. V was shortened by 5 bases and J by 7 bases, with 15 bases between the two germline ends. Germline V lookup: CDR1 MNHEY, CDR2 SVGEGT. CDR3 nucleotide sequence: TGTGCCAGCAGTCCAGGAGGGGTTCGAAATTCACCCCTCCACTTT. This sequence encodes CASSPGGVRNSPLHF.

This clone turned up a few times. This chain joins TRBV6-5 and TRBJ2-5; TRBD1 matches 7 bases. Germline CDR1 and CDR2: MNHEY and SVGAGI. The CDR3 spans 12 residues. The trim removed 5 bases at V and 12 bases at J, leaving 9 bases unmatched. The CDR3 is CASSNLDRPKYF. For the CDR3, the DNA is TGTGCCAGCAGTAACCTGGACAGGCCGAAGTACTTC.

This rearrangement joins TRBV20-1 to TRBJ1-4; D remains ambiguous. The germline V and J ends were trimmed by 6 bases and 7 bases, with 6 bases remaining between them. CDR3 length equals 10 residues. From germline, CDR1 is DFQATT and CDR2 SNEGSKA (reference sequence). The CDR3 nucleotides are TGCAGTGCCTTACTTGAAAAACTGTTTTTT. This translates into CSALLEKLFF.

The chain is built from TRBV27 and TRBJ1-5; 7 nucleotides align to TRBD1. V shed 3 bases, J shed 4 bases, and the junction held 6 bases outside the gene matches. This CDR3 has 15 residues. Germline V gene lookup returns CDR1 MNHEY and CDR2 SMNVEV (reference sequence). CDR3 sequence reads: CASSLEGARNQPQHF. The CDR3 bases are TGTGCCAGCAGTTTGGAGGGGGCGCGAAATCAGCCCCAGCATTTT.

The rearrangement links TRBV11-1 to TRBJ2-3, with 8 bases matching TRBD2. The CDR3 covers 15 residues. The V gene end was trimmed by 5 bases and the J gene end by 2 bases; junction bases not matched to a gene: 6. Germline CDR1 and CDR2: SGHAT and FQDESV (reference sequence). DNA for the CDR3: TGTGCCAGCAGCGGGGGACTAGAATTCACAGATACGCAGTATTTT. This codes for CASSGGLEFTDTQYF.

CDR3: CAISTGGGTEAFF. The CDR3 region has the DNA TGTGCCATCAGCACAGGGGGGGGTACTGAAGCTTTCTTT. The rearrangement joins TRBV10-3 to TRBJ1-1; 8 bases fit TRBD1. This CDR3 has 13 amino acids. Germline CDR1 is ENHRY and CDR2 is SYGVKD. V lost 6 bases and J lost 5; bases outside the gene matches: 5.